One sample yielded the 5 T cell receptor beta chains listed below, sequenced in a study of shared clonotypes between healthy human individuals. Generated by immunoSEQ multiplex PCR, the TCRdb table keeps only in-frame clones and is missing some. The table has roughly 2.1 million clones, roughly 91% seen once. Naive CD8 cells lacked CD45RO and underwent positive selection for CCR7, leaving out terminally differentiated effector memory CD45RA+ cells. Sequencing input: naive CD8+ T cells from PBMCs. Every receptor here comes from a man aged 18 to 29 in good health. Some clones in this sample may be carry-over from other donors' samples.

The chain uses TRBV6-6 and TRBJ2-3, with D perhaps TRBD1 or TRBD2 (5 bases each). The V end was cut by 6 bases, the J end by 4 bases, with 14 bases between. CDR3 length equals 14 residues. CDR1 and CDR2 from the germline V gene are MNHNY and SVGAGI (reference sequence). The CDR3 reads CASSRDRRPDTQYF. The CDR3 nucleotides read TGTGCCAGCAGCAGGGACCGCCGGCCAGATACGCAGTATTTT.

The CDR3 loop reads CASSRETDTDTQYF. Written as DNA, the CDR3 is TGTGCCAGCAGCCGAGAGACAGACACAGATACGCAGTATTTT. This chain uses TRBV11-2 with TRBJ2-3; possible D gene TRBD1, 5 bases. Germline values: CDR1 SGHAT, CDR2 FQNNGV. This CDR3 has 14 amino acids. V shed 5 bases and J shed 2 bases, with 11 bases lying between them.

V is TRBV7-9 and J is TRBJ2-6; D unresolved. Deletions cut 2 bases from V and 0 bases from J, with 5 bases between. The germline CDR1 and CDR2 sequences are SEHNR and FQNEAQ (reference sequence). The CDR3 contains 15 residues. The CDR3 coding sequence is TGTGCCAGCAGCTTAACGGACTCTGGGGCCAACGTCCTGACTTTC. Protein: CASSLTDSGANVLTF.

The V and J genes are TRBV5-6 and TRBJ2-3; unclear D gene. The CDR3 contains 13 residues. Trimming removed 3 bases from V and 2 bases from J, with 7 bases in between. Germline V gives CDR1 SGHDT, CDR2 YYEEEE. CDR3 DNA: TGTGCCAGCAGCTGGGGAAACACAGATACGCAGTATTTT. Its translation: CASSWGNTDTQYF. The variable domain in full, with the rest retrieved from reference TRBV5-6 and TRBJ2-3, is DAGVTQSPTHLIKTRGQQVTLRCSPKSGHDTVSWYQQALGQGPQFIFQYYEEEERQRGNFPDRFSGHQFPNYSSELNVNALLLGDSALYLCASSWGNTDTQYFGPGTRLTVL.

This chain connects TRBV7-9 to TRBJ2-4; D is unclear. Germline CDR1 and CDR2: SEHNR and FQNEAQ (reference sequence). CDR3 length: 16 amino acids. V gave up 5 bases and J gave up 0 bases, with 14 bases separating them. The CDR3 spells CASSPPTSLAKNIQYF. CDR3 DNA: TGTGCCAGCAGCCCACCGACGTCACTAGCCAAAAACATTCAGTACTTC.